The source of this T cell receptor beta chain is a study of shared clonotypes between healthy human individuals. Sorted-subset replicate PCRs used around 200 ng of genomic DNA. This amount corresponded to 30,000 to 35,000 T cell genomes. This table comes from immunoSEQ multiplex PCR, and its TCRdb copy is limited to in-frame clones, with some not included. The table shows more than 2 million clones, with approximately 92% occurring only once. The germline V and J ends were trimmed by 1 base and 5 bases, with 11 bases remaining between them. The CDR3 has 15 residues. Looked up from germline, CDR1 is MDHEN and CDR2 is SYDVKM. In the naive CD8 group, cells lacked CD45RO and were positively selected for CCR7, so terminally differentiated effector memory CD45RA+ cells were left out.

The J gene is TRBJ1-4, the V gene TRBV28; D possibly corresponds to TRBD1 (5 bases). The origin of this receptor is a man younger than 35 in good health. Some clones in this sample may be carry-over from other donors' samples. Material for sequencing was naive CD8+ T cells from PBMCs. CDR3 DNA: TGTGCCAGCAGTTTATTCGTTGCAGGGAATGAAAAACTGTTTTTT. Protein: CASSLFVAGNEKLFF.